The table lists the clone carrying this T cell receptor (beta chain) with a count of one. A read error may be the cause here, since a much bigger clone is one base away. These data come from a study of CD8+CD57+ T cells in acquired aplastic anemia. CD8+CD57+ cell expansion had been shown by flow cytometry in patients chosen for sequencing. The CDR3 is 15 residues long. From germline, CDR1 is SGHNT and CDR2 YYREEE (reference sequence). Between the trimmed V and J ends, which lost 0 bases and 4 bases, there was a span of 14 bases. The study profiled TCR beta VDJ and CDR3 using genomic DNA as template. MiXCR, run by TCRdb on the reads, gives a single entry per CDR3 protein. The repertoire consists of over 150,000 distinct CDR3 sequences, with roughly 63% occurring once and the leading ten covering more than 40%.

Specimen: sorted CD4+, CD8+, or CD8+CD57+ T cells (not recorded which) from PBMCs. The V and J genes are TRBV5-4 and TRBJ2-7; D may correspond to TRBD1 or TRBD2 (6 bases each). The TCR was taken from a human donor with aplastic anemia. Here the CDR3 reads CASSLGWGAIYEQYF. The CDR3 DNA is TGTGCCAGCAGCTTGGGATGGGGGGCGATATACGAGCAGTACTTC.